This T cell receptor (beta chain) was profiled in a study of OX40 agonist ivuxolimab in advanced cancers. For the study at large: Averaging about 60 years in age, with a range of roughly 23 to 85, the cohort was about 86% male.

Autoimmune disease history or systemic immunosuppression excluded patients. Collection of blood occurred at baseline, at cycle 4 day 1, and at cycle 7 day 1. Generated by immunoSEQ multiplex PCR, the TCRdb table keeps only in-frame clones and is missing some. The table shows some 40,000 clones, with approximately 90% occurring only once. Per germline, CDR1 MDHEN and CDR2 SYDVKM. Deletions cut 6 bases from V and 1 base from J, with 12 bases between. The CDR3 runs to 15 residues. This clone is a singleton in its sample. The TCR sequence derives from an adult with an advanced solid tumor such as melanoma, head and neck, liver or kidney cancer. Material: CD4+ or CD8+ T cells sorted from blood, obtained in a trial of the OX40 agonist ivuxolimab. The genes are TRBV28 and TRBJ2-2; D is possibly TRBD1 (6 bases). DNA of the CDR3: TGTGCCAGCAGACGCCTACAGGGGAACACCGGGGAGCTGTTTTTT. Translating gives CASRRLQGNTGELFF.